The 16 T cell receptor beta chains given below trace back to one sample, sequenced in a study of shared clonotypes between healthy human individuals. TCRdb's copy holds only in-frame clones and misses some; the assay was immunoSEQ multiplex PCR. Among 550,000 to 850,000 clones, about two thirds were seen once, and the ten largest hold about 1.8%. The sequenced material came from memory CD4+ T cells sorted from blood. As to subset: CD45RA-negative fraction. These receptors were obtained from a woman aged 25 to 39 in good health.

The chain uses TRBV6-1 and TRBJ2-7; 9 bases fit TRBD1. Looked up from germline, CDR1 is MNHNS and CDR2 is SASEGT. The length of the CDR3 is 16 residues. V shed 2 bases and J 2 bases; nucleotides not matched to a gene: 7. In nucleotides, the CDR3 is TGTGCCAGCAGTGAACCAGGACAGGGGCTAACCTACGAGCAGTACTTC. Translated, it gives CASSEPGQGLTYEQYF.

This clone was observed a single time. The chain employs TRBV7-9 and TRBJ1-1, with a possible D match to TRBD1 (6 bases). Germline CDR1 reads SEHNR; CDR2 reads FQNEAQ (reference sequence). The V gene lost 5 bases and the J gene lost 1 base, with 11 bases spanning the gap. The CDR3 loop spans 14 amino acids. The CDR3 sequence is CASSPSTGNTEAFF. The DNA of the CDR3 is TGTGCCAGCAGCCCATCGACAGGGAACACTGAAGCTTTCTTT.

Note on this clone: This sample also contains other DNA sequences that code for the same CDR3. For the CDR3, the DNA is TGTGCCAGCTCGGGGACAGGGGATCAGCCCCAGCATTTT. Translating it yields CASSGTGDQPQHF. The V gene is TRBV18, the J gene TRBJ1-5; 10 bases match TRBD1. Germline V lookup: CDR1 KGHSH, CDR2 LQKENI. The V gene end was trimmed by 6 bases and the J gene end by 5 bases; junction bases not matched to a gene: 1. The CDR3 is 13 residues long.

This clone was picked up a small number of times. The sample holds other DNA sequences that translate to the same CDR3. This chain links TRBV6-5 with TRBJ2-7; 11 positions agree with TRBD2. The V segment lost 0 bases and the J segment 4 bases; nucleotides outside the gene matches: 2. From germline, CDR1 is MNHEY and CDR2 SVGAGI. This CDR3 contains 15 residues. The CDR3 loop is CASSYSGLAGYEQYF. In DNA form, the CDR3 reads TGTGCCAGCAGTTACTCCGGACTAGCGGGTTACGAGCAGTACTTC.

Comment on this clone: At one of its ends the junction is not consistent with the germline gene, which may arise from a read error. The chain uses TRBV7-6 and TRBJ2-1; 12 positions match TRBD2. CDR3 length: 15 amino acids. Looked up from germline, CDR1 is SGHVS and CDR2 is FNYEAQ. The CDR3 nucleotides read TGTGCCAGCAGCCTAGCGGGAGGGATTTACACTGAGCAGTTCTTC. Protein: CASSLAGGIYTEQFF.

This clone has more than one count but fewer than ten. CDR3 amino acids: CASSQDFWSSYNEQFF. In nucleotides, the CDR3 is TGCGCCAGCAGCCAAGATTTTTGGAGCTCCTACAATGAGCAGTTCTTC. This rearrangement joins TRBV4-1 to TRBJ2-1; D gene ambiguous. The CDR3 consists of 16 residues. CDR1 is MGHRA and CDR2 is YSYEKL in the germline V gene. V was trimmed by 0 bases and J by 0 bases, leaving 9 bases between them.

This clone occurred many times. The chain is built from TRBV6-1 and TRBJ2-5, with 9 bases lining up with TRBD2. The CDR3 has 18 amino acids. V shed 1 base, J shed 5 bases, and the junction held 14 bases outside the gene matches. Germline values: CDR1 MNHNS, CDR2 SASEGT. CDR3 nucleotides: TGTGCCAGCAGTGAAGGGACTAGCGACACAGGGTGGAGGGAGACCCAGTACTTC. The encoded protein is CASSEGTSDTGWRETQYF.

The rearrangement uses TRBV28 and TRBJ2-7; 9 bases are shared with TRBD1. V lost 7 bases and J lost 2; bases outside the gene matches: 6. The length of the CDR3 is 14 residues. Germline CDR1 reads MDHEN; CDR2 reads SYDVKM. DNA for the CDR3: TGTGCCAGCAAGCCGGGACAGGGAACCTACGAGCAGTACTTC. Protein product: CASKPGQGTYEQYF.

J is TRBJ1-3 and V is TRBV6-1; D uncertain. Trimming cost V 7 bases and J 0 bases, with 13 bases left between them. Germline lookup yields CDR1 MNHNS and CDR2 SASEGT. The CDR3 consists of 15 residues. This CDR3 is CASNPRRTSGNTIYF. The DNA of the CDR3 is TGTGCCAGCAACCCTCGCAGGACCTCTGGAAACACCATATATTTT.

A word on this clone: In the same sample, other DNA sequences code for this CDR3. The V and J genes are TRBV10-3 and TRBJ1-3, with TRBD1 identical over 9 bases. The V gene's germline CDR1 is ENHRY and CDR2 SYGVKD. V shed 8 bases, J shed 2 bases, and the junction held 1 base outside the gene matches. The length of the CDR3 is 13 residues. The CDR3 DNA reads TGTGCCATCTGGACAGGGGCTGGAAACACCATATATTTT. Its translation: CAIWTGAGNTIYF.

The CDR3 is CATSRVRDNEKLFF. The CDR3 coding sequence is TGTGCCACCAGCAGAGTTCGGGATAATGAAAAACTGTTTTTT. The V gene is TRBV15, the J gene TRBJ1-4; D ambiguous. V gave up 1 base and J gave up 4 bases, with 7 bases separating them. The CDR3 loop spans 14 amino acids. The germline CDR1 and CDR2 sequences are LNHNV and YYDKDF (reference sequence). The whole variable domain, filled in from reference TRBV15 and TRBJ1-4, reads DAMVIQNPRYQVTQFGKPVTLSCSQTLNHNVMYWYQQKSSQAPKLLFHYYDKDFNNEADTPDNFQSRRPNTSFCFLDIRSPGLGDTAMYLCATSRVRDNEKLFFGSGTQLSVL.

The chain has TRBV7-6 and TRBJ1-4, with TRBD1 as a possible D gene (5 bases). Per germline, CDR1 SGHVS and CDR2 FNYEAQ. The CDR3 is 16 residues long. Trimming removed 1 base at V and 6 bases at J, with 15 bases between. CDR3 DNA: TGTGCCAGCAGCTTAGGGGACGGTGGGCTCCATGAAAAACTGTTTTTT. Encoded protein: CASSLGDGGLHEKLFF.

DNA for the CDR3: TGCGCCAGCAGCGAAGCGGGTCTCTCCTACGAGCAGTACTTC. Translation gives CASSEAGLSYEQYF. The chain links TRBV5-1 to TRBJ2-7, with D tentatively TRBD2 (6 bases). Trimming pared 4 bases from V and 0 bases from J, leaving 11 bases between. There are 14 residues in the CDR3. Germline V gives CDR1 SGHRS, CDR2 YFSETQ.

Remarks on this clone: Other DNA sequences in this sample translate to the same CDR3. The V gene is TRBV5-1, the J gene TRBJ2-1; tentatively, D is TRBD1 (6 bases). This CDR3 comprises 15 residues. Trimming took 0 bases from V and 4 from J, leaving 11 bases between them. Per the germline V gene, CDR1 is SGHRS and CDR2 is YFSETQ. The CDR3 protein is CASSLDSQGYNEQFF. The DNA for the CDR3 is TGCGCCAGCAGCTTGGATTCCCAGGGGTACAATGAGCAGTTCTTC.

The rearrangement uses TRBV7-2 and TRBJ2-3; 13 nucleotides align to TRBD2. Per germline, CDR1 SGHTA and CDR2 FQGNSA. Trimming at V came to 1 base and at J to 3 bases, leaving 4 bases not matched to a gene. The CDR3 covers 17 residues. This chain's CDR3 is CASSLGVLAGGTDTQYF. The CDR3, as DNA: TGTGCCAGCAGCTTAGGGGTACTAGCGGGAGGGACAGATACGCAGTATTTT.

The V gene is TRBV5-1, the J gene TRBJ1-2; 7 nucleotides agree with TRBD1. The J segment lost 4 bases and the V segment lost 4 bases, leaving 10 bases of the junction unmatched. Germline V gene data show CDR1 as SGHRS and CDR2 as YFSETQ. This CDR3 spans 15 amino acids. CDR3 sequence (DNA): TGCGCCAGCAGCACCTCGGGACAGACAGGCTATGGCTACACCTTC. Protein: CASSTSGQTGYGYTF.